A single sample gave rise to the 4 T cell receptor beta chains below, sequenced in a study of CD8 T cells in ankylosing spondylitis. Study-level points and caveats: Characteristic of ankylosing spondylitis blood, it appeared, was a TCR beta motif comprising about 8 highly homologous variants.

These receptors have no identified antigens. Each CDR3 protein is one row after TCRdb ran MiXCR on the 5' RACE reads. Of a few hundred thousand distinct CDR3 sequences detected, about 13% appear once; the ten largest clones hold approximately 7%. Material: blood, either unsorted or a sorted T cell fraction (not recorded which). These receptors all stem from a male donor with ankylosing spondylitis.

This clonotype has more than one count but fewer than ten. The rearrangement joins TRBV5-1 to TRBJ2-2; 12 nucleotides agree with TRBD2. The CDR3 runs to 17 residues. V shed 2 bases, J shed 5 bases, and the junction held 7 bases outside the gene matches. CDR1 and CDR2 from the germline V gene are SGHRS and YFSETQ. As DNA, the CDR3 is TGCGCCAGCAGCTTCCGACTAGCGGGAGTAGGAACCGGGGAGCTGTTTTTT. It encodes CASSFRLAGVGTGELFF.

This clonotype was picked up many times. This chain joins TRBV3-1 and TRBJ1-1; D is undetermined. Germline V lookup: CDR1 LGHDT, CDR2 YNNKEL (reference sequence). Between the trimmed V and J ends, which lost 5 bases and 8 bases, there was a span of 18 bases. CDR3 length: 14 residues. The DNA of the CDR3 is TGTGCCAGCAGCAAAACAGAGGCTGGACCAGAAGCTTTCTTT. Encoded protein: CASSKTEAGPEAFF.

This clonotype was recorded at least ten times. V is TRBV5-1 and J is TRBJ2-2, with a weak D call TRBD1 (5 bases). V was trimmed by 2 bases and J by 1 base, leaving 9 bases between them. Germline CDR1 reads SGHRS; CDR2 reads YFSETQ. The CDR3 loop spans 15 amino acids. DNA of the CDR3: TGCGCCAGCAGCTTTCCAGGACAGAACACCGGGGAGCTGTTTTTT. Protein sequence: CASSFPGQNTGELFF.

This chain uses TRBV20-1 with TRBJ2-2, with D perhaps TRBD1 (5 bases). The V gene lost 4 bases and the J gene lost 6 bases, with 15 bases spanning the gap. Germline V gene lookup returns CDR1 DFQATT and CDR2 SNEGSKA (reference sequence). The CDR3 has 14 residues. The CDR3 sequence is CSATGHRMAGELFF. CDR3 nucleotide sequence: TGCAGTGCTACCGGACACCGTATGGCCGGGGAGCTGTTTTTT.